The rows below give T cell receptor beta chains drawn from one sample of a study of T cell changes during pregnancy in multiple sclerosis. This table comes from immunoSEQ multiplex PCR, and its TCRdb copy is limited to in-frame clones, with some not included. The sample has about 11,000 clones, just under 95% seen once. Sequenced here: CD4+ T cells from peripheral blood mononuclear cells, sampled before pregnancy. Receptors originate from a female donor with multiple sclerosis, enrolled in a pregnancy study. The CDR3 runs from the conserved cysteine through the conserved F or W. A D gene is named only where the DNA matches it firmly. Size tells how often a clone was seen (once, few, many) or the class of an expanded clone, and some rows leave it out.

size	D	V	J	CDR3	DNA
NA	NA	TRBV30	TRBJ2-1	CAWSRGNVNNEQFF	TGTGCCTGGAGTCGGGGAAATGTCAACAATGAGCAGTTCTTC
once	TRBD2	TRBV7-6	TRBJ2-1	CASSFSGDHNEQFF	TGTGCCAGCAGCTTCAGCGGGGACCACAATGAGCAGTTCTTC
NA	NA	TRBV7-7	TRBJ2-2	CASSYSPLNTGELFF	TGTGCTAGCAGCTACTCTCCGCTGAACACCGGGGAGCTGTTTTTT
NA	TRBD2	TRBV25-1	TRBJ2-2	CASSEGPWGGGTGELFF	TGTGCCAGCAGTGAAGGCCCCTGGGGGGGTGGGACCGGGGAGCTGTTTTTT
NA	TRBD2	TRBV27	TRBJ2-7	CASSLSRGGIHEQYF	TGTGCCAGCAGTTTATCTCGGGGGGGGATCCACGAGCAGTACTTC
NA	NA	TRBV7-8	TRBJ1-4	CASSSQAGTNEKLFF	TGTGCCAGCAGCTCCCAGGCGGGAACTAATGAAAAACTGTTTTTT
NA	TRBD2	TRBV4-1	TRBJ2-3	CASSQGPGTSDHTQYF	TGCGCCAGCAGCCAGGGCCCCGGGACTAGCGATCATACGCAGTATTTT
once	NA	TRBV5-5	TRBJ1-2	CASSLEQHNYGYTF	TGTGCCAGCAGCTTGGAACAGCATAACTATGGCTACACCTTC
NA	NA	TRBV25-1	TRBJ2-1	CASSKLSVIQGIEQFF	TGTGCCAGCAGTAAACTCTCCGTCATACAGGGTATTGAGCAGTTCTTC
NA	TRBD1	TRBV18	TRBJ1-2	CASSPQQPGQGGYTF	TGTGCCAGCTCACCACAGCAGCCGGGACAGGGGGGCTACACCTTC
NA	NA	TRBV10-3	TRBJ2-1	CAISASRSSYNEQFF	TGTGCCATCAGTGCCTCTAGGAGCTCCTACAATGAGCAGTTCTTC
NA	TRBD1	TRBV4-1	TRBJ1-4	CASSQSGQGVKPPFF	TGCGCCAGCAGCCAATCCGGACAGGGGGTCAAGCCCCCGTTTTTT
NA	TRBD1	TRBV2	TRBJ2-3	CASSDRGRRTGF	TGTGCCAGCAGCGACAGGGGGAGAAGGACGGGTTTT
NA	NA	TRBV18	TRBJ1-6	CASARGIPSSPLHF	TGTGCCAGCGCTAGGGGGATACCGAGTTCACCCCTCCACTTT
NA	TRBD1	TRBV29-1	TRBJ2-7	CSGTTTGGSEQYF	TGCAGCGGCACTACGACAGGGGGCTCGGAGCAGTACTTC
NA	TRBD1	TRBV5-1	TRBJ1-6	CASSLGQGHPNSPLHF	TGCGCCAGCAGCTTGGGACAGGGGCACCCGAATTCACCCCTCCACTTT
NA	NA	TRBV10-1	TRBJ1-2	CASSDSANYGYTF	TGCGCCAGCAGTGACTCAGCTAACTATGGCTACACCTTC
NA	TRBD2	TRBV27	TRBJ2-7	CASSFNVRLAGYEQYF	TGTGCCAGCAGTTTCAATGTTAGGCTAGCGGGTTACGAGCAGTACTTC
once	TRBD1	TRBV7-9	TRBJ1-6	CASSTSGTENSPLHF	TGTGCCAGCAGCACCTCCGGGACAGAGAACTCACCCCTCCACTTT
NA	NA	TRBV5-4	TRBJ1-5	CASSSKRGMGSNQPQHF	TGTGCCAGCAGCTCAAAGAGGGGGATGGGAAGCAATCAGCCCCAGCATTTT
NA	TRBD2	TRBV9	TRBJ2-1	CASSPEGRPGLPNNEQFF	TGTGCCAGCAGCCCAGAGGGACGTCCGGGACTACCTAACAATGAGCAGTTCTTC
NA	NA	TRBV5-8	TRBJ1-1	CASSLYQGRMNTEAFF	TGTGCCAGCAGCTTGTATCAGGGGCGGATGAACACTGAAGCTTTCTTT
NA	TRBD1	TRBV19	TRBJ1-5	CASNGPGGRGSNQPQHF	TGTGCCAGCAATGGGCCAGGGGGCCGTGGAAGCAATCAGCCCCAGCATTTT
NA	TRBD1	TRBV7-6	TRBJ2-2	CASSKGQGGNTGELFF	TGTGCCAGCAGTAAAGGACAGGGGGGGAACACCGGGGAGCTGTTTTTT
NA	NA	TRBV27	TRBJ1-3	CASSLLSNSGNTIYF	TGTGCCAGCAGTTTATTGTCCAATTCCGGAAACACCATATATTTT
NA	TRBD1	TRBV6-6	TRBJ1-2	CASSYGQGAEGYTF	TGTGCCAGCAGTTACGGACAGGGGGCGGAAGGCTACACCTTC
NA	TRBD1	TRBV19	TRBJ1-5	CAGGTGVRPQHF	TGTGCCGGCGGGACAGGGGTTCGACCCCAGCATTTT
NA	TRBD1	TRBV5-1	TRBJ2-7	CASSLDRAGVGEQYF	TGCGCCAGCAGCCTCGACAGGGCCGGAGTGGGCGAGCAGTACTTC
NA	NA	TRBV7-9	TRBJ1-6	CASSLRGNSPLHF	TGTGCCAGCAGCTTAAGGGGGAATTCACCCCTCCACTTT
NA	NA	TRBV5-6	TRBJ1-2	CASSLGQVGYGYTF	TGTGCCAGCAGCTTGGGACAGGTGGGCTATGGCTACACCTTC
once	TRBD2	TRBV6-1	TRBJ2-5	CASRGGSGGQETQYF	TGTGCCAGCAGGGGGGGGAGCGGGGGACAAGAGACCCAGTACTTC
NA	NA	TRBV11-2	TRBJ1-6	CASSLGGGPLHF	TGTGCCAGCAGCTTAGGGGGGGGGCCCCTCCACTTT
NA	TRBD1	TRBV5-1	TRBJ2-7	CASWGTGASEQYF	TGCGCCAGCTGGGGGACAGGGGCATCCGAGCAGTACTTC
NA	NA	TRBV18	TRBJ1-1	CASSSAGLTMNTEAFF	TGTGCCAGCTCATCAGCGGGACTCACCATGAACACTGAAGCTTTCTTT
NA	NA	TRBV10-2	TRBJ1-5	CASSEYRVGQPQHF	TGCGCCAGCAGTGAGTACAGGGTGGGTCAGCCCCAGCATTTT
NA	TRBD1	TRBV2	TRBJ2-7	CASSRSGQGDEQYF	TGTGCCAGCAGTAGATCCGGACAGGGGGACGAGCAGTACTTC
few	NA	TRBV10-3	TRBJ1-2	CATRTAQTSYGYTF	TGTGCCACCAGGACAGCTCAGACTTCCTATGGCTACACCTTC
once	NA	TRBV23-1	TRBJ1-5	CASSHPKEGQPQHF	TGCGCCAGCAGTCACCCCAAGGAGGGGCAGCCCCAGCATTTT
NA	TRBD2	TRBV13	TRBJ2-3	CASSLGGSGLAGLRPPDTQYF	TGTGCCAGCAGCTTAGGTGGTTCGGGACTAGCGGGCCTCCGCCCACCAGATACGCAGTATTTT
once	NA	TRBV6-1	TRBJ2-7	CASSVPTGRTYEQYF	TGTGCCAGCAGTGTCCCGACAGGTCGTACCTACGAGCAGTACTTC
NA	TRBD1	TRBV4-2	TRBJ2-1	CASSQVTGRYNEQFF	TGTGCCAGCAGCCAAGTGACAGGGCGGTACAATGAGCAGTTCTTC
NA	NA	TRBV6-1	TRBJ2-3	CASNRWPDTQYF	TGTGCCAGCAACAGATGGCCAGATACGCAGTATTTT